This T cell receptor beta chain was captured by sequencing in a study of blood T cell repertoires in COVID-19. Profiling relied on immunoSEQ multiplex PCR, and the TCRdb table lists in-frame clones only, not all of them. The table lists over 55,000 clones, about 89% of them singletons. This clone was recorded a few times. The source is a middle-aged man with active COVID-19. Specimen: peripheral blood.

For the CDR3, the DNA is TGTGCCAGCAGTTCCCCTTTAAGACAGGGGGCAGCCGGGGAGCTGTTTTTT. Amino acids: CASSSPLRQGAAGELFF. This rearrangement joins TRBV27 to TRBJ2-2, with 10 nucleotides matching TRBD1. V lost 4 bases to trimming and J lost 6 bases; unmatched junction nucleotides: 11. CDR3 length equals 17 residues. Germline assignment: CDR1 MNHEY and CDR2 SMNVEV (reference sequence).